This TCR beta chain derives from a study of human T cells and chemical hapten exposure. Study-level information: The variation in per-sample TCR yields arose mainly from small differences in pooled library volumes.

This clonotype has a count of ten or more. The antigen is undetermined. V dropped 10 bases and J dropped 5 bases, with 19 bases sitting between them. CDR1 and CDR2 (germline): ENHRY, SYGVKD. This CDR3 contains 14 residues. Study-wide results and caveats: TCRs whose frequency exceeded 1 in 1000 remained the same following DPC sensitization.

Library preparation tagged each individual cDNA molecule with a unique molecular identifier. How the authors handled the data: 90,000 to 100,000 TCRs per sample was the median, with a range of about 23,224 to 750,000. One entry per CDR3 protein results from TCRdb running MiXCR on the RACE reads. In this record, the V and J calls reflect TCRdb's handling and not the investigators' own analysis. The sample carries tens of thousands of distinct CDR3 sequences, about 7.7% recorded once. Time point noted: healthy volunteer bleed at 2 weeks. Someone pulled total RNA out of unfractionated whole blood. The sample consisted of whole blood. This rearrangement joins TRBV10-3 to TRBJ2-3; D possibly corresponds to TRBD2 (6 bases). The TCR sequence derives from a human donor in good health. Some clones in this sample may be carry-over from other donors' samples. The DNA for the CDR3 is TGTGCCACCCAACCTCGGGGGATTATAGATACGCAGTATTTT. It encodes CATQPRGIIDTQYF.